Reported below is one T cell receptor (beta chain). TCRdb's table, derived via immunoSEQ multiplex PCR, lists solely in-frame clones and lacks some. The data hold about 270,000 clones, with about 85% observed a single time. These data are taken from a study of blood T cell repertoires in COVID-19. The clonotype was recovered from a human donor in a cohort sampled during active COVID-19. What was sequenced was peripheral blood.

The CDR3 region is CASRNGYSNQPQHF. The CDR3 DNA is TGTGCCAGCAGGAACGGGTATAGCAATCAGCCCCAGCATTTT. The gene calls are TRBV6-6 and TRBJ1-5; D is uncertain. The CDR3 runs 14 residues. V gave up 6 bases and J gave up 0 bases, with 9 bases separating them. Germline lookup yields CDR1 MNHNY and CDR2 SVGAGI (reference sequence).